These T cell receptor beta chains were read from a single sample in a study of blood T cell repertoires in COVID-19. Profiled with immunoSEQ multiplex PCR; TCRdb holds only in-frame clones, not every one. Of 200,000 to 250,000 clones in the sample, approximately 81% are singletons; the top ten hold about 3.8%. Sequences were obtained from peripheral blood. These receptors were collected from an elderly woman with acute or convalescent COVID-19. CDR3s include the opening cysteine and the closing phenylalanine or tryptophan. Fields, in order: CDR3 DNA, CDR3 protein, V gene, D gene, clone size, J gene. D genes are given only for firm matches. Some rows have no size entry. The others give once, few or many, or a class for an expanded clone.

CDR3nt: TGTGCCAGCAGCCAAGGAACCAGGGCAGGCGGAAACTATGGCTACACCTTC; CDR3aa: CASSQGTRAGGNYGYTF; v_gene: TRBV3-1/TRBV3-2; d_gene: -; abundance: -; j_gene: TRBJ1-2
CDR3nt: TGCGCCAGCAGCTTCGGCCGGGACAGGGTAGAGACCCAGTACTTC; CDR3aa: CASSFGRDRVETQYF; v_gene: TRBV5-1; d_gene: TRBD1; abundance: -; j_gene: TRBJ2-5
CDR3nt: TGTGCCAGCAGCGGTGACACCCACTATGGCTACACCTTC; CDR3aa: CASSGDTHYGYTF; v_gene: TRBV7-9; d_gene: -; abundance: -; j_gene: TRBJ1-2
CDR3nt: TGTGCCAGCAGCCTAGGACTCGGGGAGCTGTTTTTT; CDR3aa: CASSLGLGELFF; v_gene: TRBV7-2; d_gene: -; abundance: -; j_gene: TRBJ2-2
CDR3nt: TGTGCCAGCAGCCAAGGTTCAGGGAGGACTGAAGCTTTCTTT; CDR3aa: CASSQGSGRTEAFF; v_gene: TRBV3-1/TRBV3-2; d_gene: -; abundance: -; j_gene: TRBJ1-1
CDR3nt: TGTGCCAGCAAGAAAACAGACAACACTGAAGCTTTCTTT; CDR3aa: CASKKTDNTEAFF; v_gene: TRBV28; d_gene: -; abundance: -; j_gene: TRBJ1-1
CDR3nt: TGCGCCAGCAGACATGACAGGGGTCCGAACACCGGGGAGCTGTTTTTT; CDR3aa: CASRHDRGPNTGELFF; v_gene: TRBV10-1; d_gene: TRBD1; abundance: few; j_gene: TRBJ2-2
CDR3nt: TGTGCCAGCAGTTTTTCGGCAGGGTTTATCACCTACGAGCAGTACTTC; CDR3aa: CASSFSAGFITYEQYF; v_gene: TRBV28; d_gene: -; abundance: -; j_gene: TRBJ2-7
CDR3nt: TGTGCCAGCAGTTACGGCGGGGAGCAGTACTTC; CDR3aa: CASSYGGEQYF; v_gene: TRBV6-6; d_gene: -; abundance: few; j_gene: TRBJ2-7
CDR3nt: TGTGCCAGCAGCTTTCCCGGTCGCGACGAGCAGTACTTC; CDR3aa: CASSFPGRDEQYF; v_gene: TRBV7-9; d_gene: -; abundance: -; j_gene: TRBJ2-7
CDR3nt: TGTGCCAGCAGTGAATGGCAGGGTAACGGCATTCAGTACTTC; CDR3aa: CASSEWQGNGIQYF; v_gene: TRBV6-1; d_gene: -; abundance: -; j_gene: TRBJ2-4
CDR3nt: TGTGCCAGCAGCTTGGAGGGGATGGGTTCACCCCTCCACTTT; CDR3aa: CASSLEGMGSPLHF; v_gene: TRBV5-4; d_gene: -; abundance: -; j_gene: TRBJ1-6
CDR3nt: TGTGCCAGCAGCTTAGGAGTGGCGGGACAGGGTGCACGGCAGCCCCAGCATTTT; CDR3aa: CASSLGVAGQGARQPQHF; v_gene: TRBV7-9; d_gene: TRBD1; abundance: -; j_gene: TRBJ1-5
CDR3nt: TGTGCCAGTAATCGGGACAGACATAACTATGGCTACACCTTC; CDR3aa: CASNRDRHNYGYTF; v_gene: TRBV19; d_gene: TRBD1; abundance: few; j_gene: TRBJ1-2
CDR3nt: TGTGCCAGCAGTTACATTGGGAGCTCCTATAATTCACCCCTCCACTTT; CDR3aa: CASSYIGSSYNSPLHF; v_gene: TRBV6-6; d_gene: -; abundance: few; j_gene: TRBJ1-6
CDR3nt: TGTGCCAGCAGCTTCGGACTAGCGGGGTTCGCAGATACGCAGTATTTT; CDR3aa: CASSFGLAGFADTQYF; v_gene: TRBV7-3; d_gene: TRBD2; abundance: -; j_gene: TRBJ2-3
CDR3nt: TGCGCCAGCAGCCAATTTTCGACAGGGCTGGCCACTGAAGCTTTCTTT; CDR3aa: CASSQFSTGLATEAFF; v_gene: TRBV4-3; d_gene: TRBD1; abundance: -; j_gene: TRBJ1-1
CDR3nt: TGTGCCAGCAGCGTAGTATCTGGACAGCACACTGAAGCTTTCTTT; CDR3aa: CASSVVSGQHTEAFF; v_gene: TRBV9; d_gene: -; abundance: -; j_gene: TRBJ1-1
CDR3nt: TGTGCCAGCTCCCCTGCGGGGCACGGGCGAGGCGAGCAGTACTTC; CDR3aa: CASSPAGHGRGEQYF; v_gene: TRBV18; d_gene: -; abundance: once; j_gene: TRBJ2-7
CDR3nt: TGTGCCAGCTCACCCGCGGGACTAGCGGGGGCCTCAGATACGCAGTATTTT; CDR3aa: CASSPAGLAGASDTQYF; v_gene: TRBV18; d_gene: TRBD2; abundance: -; j_gene: TRBJ2-3
CDR3nt: TGTGCCAGCTCAAAGGGACAGGGTAACTCACCCCTCCACTTT; CDR3aa: CASSKGQGNSPLHF; v_gene: TRBV18; d_gene: TRBD1; abundance: -; j_gene: TRBJ1-6
CDR3nt: TGTGCCAGCAGCCTTTCCCGAGGACAGGGAGGGGGTGAGCAGTTCTTC; CDR3aa: CASSLSRGQGGGEQFF; v_gene: TRBV3-1/TRBV3-2; d_gene: -; abundance: -; j_gene: TRBJ2-1
CDR3nt: TGTGCCAGCAGCCAAGCGATACAGGGGGCGGTGGCTTTCTTT; CDR3aa: CASSQAIQGAVAFF; v_gene: TRBV3-1/TRBV3-2; d_gene: TRBD1; abundance: -; j_gene: TRBJ1-1
CDR3nt: TGTGCCAGCAGCTTGGCCTCAGTGTATAGCAATCAGCCCCAGCATTTT; CDR3aa: CASSLASVYSNQPQHF; v_gene: TRBV5-6; d_gene: -; abundance: -; j_gene: TRBJ1-5
CDR3nt: TGTGCCAGCAGCTTGTGGTCAGGTACTAGTAAGGGCTACACCTTC; CDR3aa: CASSLWSGTSKGYTF; v_gene: TRBV5-4; d_gene: -; abundance: -; j_gene: TRBJ1-2
CDR3nt: TGTGCCAGCAGCGTAGGACTAGCGGGGGGTACAGATACGCAGTATTTT; CDR3aa: CASSVGLAGGTDTQYF; v_gene: TRBV9; d_gene: TRBD2; abundance: -; j_gene: TRBJ2-3
CDR3nt: TGCGCCAGCAGCCAAGATCCAGTTGGGGGCGGCTACACCTTC; CDR3aa: CASSQDPVGGGYTF; v_gene: TRBV4-3; d_gene: -; abundance: -; j_gene: TRBJ1-2
CDR3nt: TGTGCCAGCGGTGGGGTCAGGGGCGGCTACGAGCAGTACTTC; CDR3aa: CASGGVRGGYEQYF; v_gene: TRBV7-2; d_gene: -; abundance: -; j_gene: TRBJ2-7
CDR3nt: TGTGCCAGCAGCTTACGGGGGGGAGGTTCAAATCAGCCCCAGCATTTT; CDR3aa: CASSLRGGGSNQPQHF; v_gene: TRBV5-8; d_gene: -; abundance: once; j_gene: TRBJ1-5
CDR3nt: TGTGCCAGCAGTTACAGCAGGGGTGTCTCTGGAAACACCATATATTTT; CDR3aa: CASSYSRGVSGNTIYF; v_gene: TRBV6-6; d_gene: -; abundance: once; j_gene: TRBJ1-3
CDR3nt: TGTGCCAGTAGTACGTACATTTCGGGTGGCTACACCTTC; CDR3aa: CASSTYISGGYTF; v_gene: TRBV19; d_gene: -; abundance: -; j_gene: TRBJ1-2
CDR3nt: TGCGCCAGCAGCTTGGGCGGGGGAGAGACCCAGTACTTC; CDR3aa: CASSLGGGETQYF; v_gene: TRBV5-1; d_gene: TRBD2; abundance: few; j_gene: TRBJ2-5
CDR3nt: TGCGCCAGCAGCTCTGAGGGCAATCAGCCCCAGCATTTT; CDR3aa: CASSSEGNQPQHF; v_gene: TRBV5-1; d_gene: -; abundance: -; j_gene: TRBJ1-5
CDR3nt: TGTGCCAGCAGTTTCTATGGGACAGGGGGCTCGGTTCAGTACTTC; CDR3aa: CASSFYGTGGSVQYF; v_gene: TRBV27; d_gene: TRBD1; abundance: -; j_gene: TRBJ2-4
CDR3nt: TGTGCCAGCAGTGGCGACAGGGGTGTTTGGGAGACCCAGTACTTC; CDR3aa: CASSGDRGVWETQYF; v_gene: TRBV9; d_gene: TRBD1; abundance: -; j_gene: TRBJ2-5
CDR3nt: TGTGCCAGCAGCTCAGGGGGTGAAAAACTGTTTTTT; CDR3aa: CASSSGGEKLFF; v_gene: TRBV7-9; d_gene: TRBD1; abundance: -; j_gene: TRBJ1-4
CDR3nt: TGTGCCAGCAGCAGGGCCCGGGGAGAACCATCCTACAATGAGCAGTTCTTC; CDR3aa: CASSRARGEPSYNEQFF; v_gene: TRBV5-5; d_gene: -; abundance: -; j_gene: TRBJ2-1
CDR3nt: TGTGCCAGTAGTGAGAGGACAGGGGTGGCCTATGGCTACACCTTC; CDR3aa: CASSERTGVAYGYTF; v_gene: TRBV19; d_gene: TRBD1; abundance: few; j_gene: TRBJ1-2
CDR3nt: TGTGCCAGCTCACCCCAGGGGGCTGGCTACACCTTC; CDR3aa: CASSPQGAGYTF; v_gene: TRBV18; d_gene: TRBD1; abundance: -; j_gene: TRBJ1-2
CDR3nt: TGTGCCAGAAGCTTCCACGGGGGTGGCACAGATACGCAGTATTTT; CDR3aa: CARSFHGGGTDTQYF; v_gene: TRBV7-5; d_gene: -; abundance: -; j_gene: TRBJ2-3
CDR3nt: TGTGCTAGCAGCCCGGGCACCGGGGAGCTGTTTTTT; CDR3aa: CASSPGTGELFF; v_gene: TRBV7-7; d_gene: -; abundance: -; j_gene: TRBJ2-2
CDR3nt: TGTGCCAGCAGTTTCAGGAACAATCAGCCCCAGCATTTT; CDR3aa: CASSFRNNQPQHF; v_gene: TRBV12-3/TRBV12-4; d_gene: -; abundance: few; j_gene: TRBJ1-5
CDR3nt: TGCGCCAGCAGCCAGTACACGGGGGGTGGCACAGATACGCAGTATTTT; CDR3aa: CASSQYTGGGTDTQYF; v_gene: TRBV4-1; d_gene: TRBD2; abundance: -; j_gene: TRBJ2-3
CDR3nt: TGTGCCAGCAGCTTAGGGCTAGCGGGGGGCGGAGAGACCCAGTACTTC; CDR3aa: CASSLGLAGGGETQYF; v_gene: TRBV7-6; d_gene: TRBD2; abundance: -; j_gene: TRBJ2-5
CDR3nt: TGTGCCAGCAGCGTATCCGGGGGTATTGGCTACACCTTC; CDR3aa: CASSVSGGIGYTF; v_gene: TRBV9; d_gene: -; abundance: -; j_gene: TRBJ1-2
CDR3nt: TGTGCCAGCAGCTTAGAGCTAGCTAGCACAGATACGCAGTATTTT; CDR3aa: CASSLELASTDTQYF; v_gene: TRBV7-9; d_gene: -; abundance: few; j_gene: TRBJ2-3
CDR3nt: TGTGCCAGCAGCACTAGATACAGGGATCCCACCGGGGAGCTGTTTTTT; CDR3aa: CASSTRYRDPTGELFF; v_gene: TRBV11-1; d_gene: -; abundance: -; j_gene: TRBJ2-2
CDR3nt: TGTGCCAGCAGCCAAGATAGGGGCCCGGGGGGCTACGGCTACACCTTC; CDR3aa: CASSQDRGPGGYGYTF; v_gene: TRBV4-2; d_gene: -; abundance: once; j_gene: TRBJ1-2
CDR3nt: TGTGCCAGTAGTGCCGCCTTCGGGACAGGCCATCAGCCCCAGCATTTT; CDR3aa: CASSAAFGTGHQPQHF; v_gene: TRBV19; d_gene: TRBD1; abundance: -; j_gene: TRBJ1-5
CDR3nt: TGTGCCAGCAGCTTAGCCTCGGACGAGCAGTACTTC; CDR3aa: CASSLASDEQYF; v_gene: TRBV11-3; d_gene: -; abundance: -; j_gene: TRBJ2-7